This T cell receptor (beta chain) was documented in a study of blood T cell repertoires in COVID-19. Study-wide background: PBMCs, B-cell-depleted T cells, or T cells were the source of the cDNA or gDNA that made up the material.

TCRdb keeps only in-frame clones here, not all; method: immunoSEQ multiplex PCR. The top ten hold roughly 3.2% of the sample, which has around 200,000 clones, 65% to 85% seen once. Ages ranged from about 18 to 89 years, with residence in 20 to 30 US areas. Sequencing input: PBMCs or T cells enriched from blood (not recorded which). The clonotype originates from a woman in her 30s who had recovered from COVID-19.

In DNA, the CDR3 is TGTGCCAGCCGGCCCCCTCGGGACACCGGGGAGCTGTTTTTT. Translated, it gives CASRPPRDTGELFF. The V call is TRBV6-6, the J call TRBJ2-2; D ambiguous. Germline V gene sequence: CDR1 MNHNY, CDR2 SVGAGI (reference sequence). This CDR3 spans 14 amino acids. V lost 8 bases and J lost 3, with 13 bases in between.